These 5 T cell receptor beta chains originate from one sample sequenced in a study of OX40 agonist ivuxolimab in advanced cancers. Produced via immunoSEQ multiplex PCR; TCRdb's table is partial and in-frame only. The sample carries about 46,000 clones, about 80% recorded once. The specimen was CD4+ or CD8+ T cells sorted from blood, collected in a trial of the OX40 agonist ivuxolimab. All receptors derive from an adult with an advanced solid tumor such as melanoma, head and neck, liver or kidney cancer.

This clone was seen only a few times. The chain recombines TRBV11-2 with TRBJ1-6, with D unclear. CDR1 and CDR2 (germline): SGHAT, FQNNGV. The V end was cut by 1 base, the J end by 9 bases, with 16 bases between. The CDR3 sequence is 16 residues long. The CDR3 bases are TGTGCCAGCAGCTTAGTAGCGGGGTTGATTGGTTCACCCCTCCACTTT. This sequence encodes CASSLVAGLIGSPLHF.

The chain joins TRBV11-2 to TRBJ1-2, with TRBD1 matching over 8 bases. Germline values: CDR1 SGHAT, CDR2 FQNNGV. This CDR3 region has 13 residues. The ends lost 3 bases at V and 7 bases at J; junction bases unmatched: 4. The CDR3 DNA reads TGTGCCAGCAGCTTGACAGGGGAGACTGGCTACACCTTC. It specifies CASSLTGETGYTF.

The rearrangement links TRBV19 to TRBJ2-1; 8 bases map to TRBD2. The germline CDR1 and CDR2 sequences are LNHDA and SQIVND (reference sequence). The J segment lost 3 bases and the V segment lost 0 bases, leaving 7 bases of the junction unmatched. The CDR3 is 17 residues long. CDR3 protein: CASSIDRRAGGYNEQFF. The CDR3 nucleotides are TGTGCCAGTAGTATAGATAGGCGGGCGGGGGGCTACAATGAGCAGTTCTTC.

The chain uses TRBV9 and TRBJ1-5; perhaps TRBD1 as D (6 bases). With 4 bases removed from V and 0 bases from J, the gap between germline ends came to 11 bases. This CDR3 region has 15 residues. Germline values: CDR1 SGDLS, CDR2 YYNGEE. CDR3 nucleotides: TGTGCCAGCAGCCCGACAGGAGATAGCAATCAGCCCCAGCATTTT. This sequence encodes CASSPTGDSNQPQHF.

This clone was picked up one time. The chain carries TRBV7-2 and TRBJ2-1; TRBD2 matches 9 bases. This CDR3 comprises 15 residues. J was trimmed by 4 bases and V by 2 bases; bases with no gene match: 3. The germline V gene has CDR1 SGHTA and CDR2 FQGNSA. CDR3 sequence reads: CASSLTSGYYNEQFF. Here the CDR3 DNA reads TGTGCCAGCAGCTTAACTAGCGGGTATTACAATGAGCAGTTCTTC. Full variable domain (missing parts from reference TRBV7-2 and TRBJ2-1): GAGVSQSPSNKVTEKGKDVELRCDPISGHTALYWYRQSLGQGLEFLIYFQGNSAPDKSGLPSDRFSAERTGGSVSTLTIQRTQQEDSAVYLCASSLTSGYYNEQFFGPGTRLTVL.